A selection of T cell receptor beta chains follows, all from one sample in a study of shared clonotypes between healthy human individuals. Measured with immunoSEQ multiplex PCR; TCRdb has only the in-frame clones, and not every one. Of around 2,000,000 clones listed, roughly 95% are singletons. The source material was naive CD4+ T cells sorted from blood. The receptors were gathered from a man aged 18 to 30 in good health. Each CDR3 is given with its conserved first and last residue. A D gene is named only where the DNA matches it firmly. Rows may omit the clone size; those that give it use once, few, many or a size class.

cdr3_length,d_call,clone_size,j_call,v_call,cdr3_aa,cdr3_nt
15,NA,NA,TRBJ2-5,TRBV7-9,CASSRGRRGQETQYF,TGTGCCAGCAGTCGGGGGCGGCGAGGGCAAGAGACCCAGTACTTC
14,NA,NA,TRBJ2-7,TRBV5-1,CASSFGGSSYEQYF,TGCGCCAGCAGCTTCGGCGGCAGCTCCTACGAGCAGTACTTC
15,NA,NA,TRBJ2-1,TRBV5-8,CASSFLLTGRNEQFF,TGTGCCAGCAGCTTTTTGCTGACAGGTCGGAATGAGCAGTTCTTC
15,TRBD2,NA,TRBJ2-7,TRBV6-5,CASSRGTSGTYEQYF,TGTGCCAGCAGCCGCGGGACTAGCGGCACCTACGAGCAGTACTTC
15,TRBD1,once,TRBJ1-2,TRBV27,CASSDGGQGHYGYTF,TGTGCCAGCAGCGATGGGGGACAGGGGCACTATGGCTACACCTTC
12,NA,once,TRBJ1-1,TRBV5-1,CASTGVNTEAFF,TGCGCCAGCACGGGGGTGAACACTGAAGCTTTCTTT
14,NA,NA,TRBJ1-1,TRBV2,CATNRDTLNTEAFF,TGTGCCACAAACCGGGACACCCTAAACACTGAAGCTTTCTTT
13,NA,NA,TRBJ1-3,TRBV29-1,CSAEDGAENTIYF,TGCAGCGCCGAGGACGGAGCCGAAAACACCATATATTTT
15,NA,once,TRBJ2-7,TRBV6-1,CASSERTAGEREQYF,TGTGCCAGCAGTGAAAGGACGGCAGGGGAACGCGAGCAGTACTTC
15,TRBD1,once,TRBJ2-3,TRBV5-1,CASSSGTGGADTQYF,TGCGCCAGCAGCTCCGGTACAGGGGGCGCGGATACGCAGTATTTT
14,TRBD1,NA,TRBJ1-5,TRBV2,CASLTGQLDQPQHF,TGTGCCAGCCTGACGGGACAGCTCGATCAGCCCCAGCATTTT
14,TRBD1,few,TRBJ1-6,TRBV2,CASRETGGNSPLHF,TGTGCCAGCAGAGAAACAGGGGGCAATTCACCCCTCCACTTT
15,NA,NA,TRBJ2-2,TRBV6-5,CASSYSRRVTGELFF,TGTGCCAGCAGTTACTCGCGCAGGGTTACCGGGGAGCTGTTTTTT
12,TRBD1,once,TRBJ2-1,TRBV10-3,CAIRASGTGQFF,TGTGCCATCAGAGCATCCGGGACAGGACAGTTCTTC
14,NA,NA,TRBJ2-7,TRBV9,CASSVESHRNEQYF,TGTGCCAGCAGCGTAGAGTCCCACAGGAACGAGCAGTACTTC
14,NA,NA,TRBJ2-1,TRBV6-5,CASSYSRLFNEQFF,TGTGCCAGCAGTTACTCCAGGCTATTCAATGAGCAGTTCTTC
13,NA,once,TRBJ1-1,TRBV18,CASSPSKNTEAFF,TGTGCCAGCTCACCCTCAAAGAACACTGAAGCTTTCTTT
11,NA,NA,TRBJ2-5,TRBV20-1,CSVGHLETQYF,TGCAGTGTAGGGCACCTAGAGACCCAGTACTTC
15,TRBD2,NA,TRBJ2-3,TRBV9,CASSGTTSGTDTQYF,TGTGCCAGCAGCGGGACGACTAGCGGCACAGATACGCAGTATTTT
16,NA,NA,TRBJ1-3,TRBV7-2,CASSLAGGFSGNTIYF,TGTGCCAGCAGCTTAGCGGGGGGTTTTTCCGGAAACACCATATATTTT
15,NA,NA,TRBJ2-2,TRBV28,CASSRAGGLTGELFF,TGTGCCAGCAGCCGCGCCGGGGGACTTACCGGGGAGCTGTTTTTT
13,NA,once,TRBJ2-1,TRBV30,CAWSASAFNEQFF,TGTGCCTGGAGTGCTTCCGCCTTCAATGAGCAGTTCTTC
14,NA,NA,TRBJ2-2,TRBV11-3,CASSFNPVTGELFF,TGTGCCAGCAGCTTCAATCCGGTTACCGGGGAGCTGTTTTTT